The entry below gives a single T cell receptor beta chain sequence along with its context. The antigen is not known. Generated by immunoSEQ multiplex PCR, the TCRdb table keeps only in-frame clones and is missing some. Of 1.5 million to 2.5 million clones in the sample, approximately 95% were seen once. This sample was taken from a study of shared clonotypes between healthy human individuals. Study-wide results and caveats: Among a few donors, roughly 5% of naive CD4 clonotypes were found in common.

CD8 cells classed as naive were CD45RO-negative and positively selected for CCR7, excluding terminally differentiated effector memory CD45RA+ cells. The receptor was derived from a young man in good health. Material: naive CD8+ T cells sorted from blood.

As DNA, the CDR3 is TGTGCCAGCAGCGTAGATCTTGGCAGGGAGGGCGGGGAGCTGTTTTTT. Encoded protein: CASSVDLGREGGELFF. V is TRBV9 and J is TRBJ2-2; 7 nucleotides match TRBD2. Germline lookup yields CDR1 SGDLS and CDR2 YYNGEE. The CDR3 sequence is 16 residues long. The trim removed 0 bases at V and 7 bases at J, leaving 9 bases unmatched.